The 32 T cell receptor beta chains below all came from one sample that was sequenced in a study of patients and donors after allogeneic stem cell transplantation. TCRdb re-derived calls from the RT-PCR reads in MiXCR, one entry per CDR3 protein. The repertoire consists of hundreds of thousands of distinct CDR3 sequences, with 16% occurring once and the leading ten covering just over 7%. The sequenced material came from blood, either unsorted or a sorted T cell fraction (not recorded which). The source is a human donor who was either an allogeneic HSCT recipient or a stem cell or donor lymphocyte infusion donor (not recorded which). It is not recorded whose cells these are; they may come from a transplant donor.

A few counts support this clonotype. This chain connects TRBV5-1 to TRBJ2-3; 10 bases are shared with TRBD2. The CDR3 extends over 18 amino acids. CDR1 is SGHRS and CDR2 is YFSETQ in the germline V gene. V lost 0 bases to trimming and J lost 0 bases; unmatched junction nucleotides: 7. Here the CDR3 DNA reads TGCGCCAGCAGCTTGGTAGCGGGAGGCCCCTTTAGCACAGATACGCAGTATTTT. This encodes CASSLVAGGPFSTDTQYF.

This clonotype has just a few counts. The gene calls are TRBV3-1 and TRBJ1-6, with unresolved D. Trimming shortened V by 1 base and J by 7 bases, and 8 bases separated the two germline ends. Germline V gene data show CDR1 as LGHDT and CDR2 as YNNKEL (reference sequence). CDR3 length: 14 residues. This chain's CDR3 is CASSQGIQNSPLHF. In nucleotides, the CDR3 is TGTGCCAGCAGCCAAGGGATTCAGAATTCACCCCTCCACTTT.

This clonotype was found many times. The J gene is TRBJ1-1, the V gene TRBV20-1; D is possibly TRBD1 (5 bases). CDR1 is DFQATT, CDR2 SNEGSKA, per germline (reference sequence). Trimming cost V 6 bases and J 1 base, with 9 bases left between them. The CDR3 has 12 amino acids. The CDR3 DNA reads as TGCAGTGCGCGAACAGGGAACACTGAAGCTTTCTTT. The encoded protein is CSARTGNTEAFF.

As to this clonotype: Here the CDR3 omits its conserved ending phenylalanine or tryptophan, so a read error is the likely source. The genes are TRBV7-9 and TRBJ2-6, with 10 bases fitting TRBD1. CDR3 length: 17 residues. The germline gives CDR1 SEHNR, CDR2 FQNEAQ (reference sequence). With 7 bases clipped from V and 0 bases from J, the junction kept 6 bases outside the gene matches. The CDR3 coding sequence is TGTGCCAGCACCGGTAGACAGGGGGCCTCTGGGGCCAACGTCCTGACTTAC. Amino acid sequence: CASTGRQGASGANVLTY.

V and J are TRBV2 and TRBJ2-3; D ambiguous. CDR1 and CDR2 (germline): SNHLY, FYNNEI. The germline V and J ends were trimmed by 6 bases and 1 base, with 20 bases remaining between them. This CDR3 contains 17 residues. CDR3 region: CASSLLLGSRGTDTQYF. In nucleotides, the CDR3 is TGTGCCAGCAGCCTACTCTTAGGTTCCAGAGGCACAGATACGCAGTATTTT. The full variable domain, in which reference TRBV2 and TRBJ2-3 provide the parts outside the CDR3, is EPEVTQTPSHQVTQMGQEVILRCVPISNHLYFYWYRQILGQKVEFLVSFYNNEISEKSEIFDDQFSVERPDGSNFTLKIRSTKLEDSAMYFCASSLLLGSRGTDTQYFGPGTRLTVL.

This clonotype was counted ten times or more. V is TRBV12-3 or TRBV12-4 and J is TRBJ2-7; the match to TRBD1 covers 10 bases. The CDR3 totals 16 residues. V dropped 3 bases and J dropped 6; count of bases not matched to a gene: 11. DNA for the CDR3: TGTGCCAGCAGTTTGACAGGGGGCGCGGGATTCGGCGAGCAGTACTTC. Protein sequence: CASSLTGGAGFGEQYF.

The chain carries TRBV5-1 and TRBJ2-5, with 9 bases lining up with TRBD2. Per germline, CDR1 SGHRS and CDR2 YFSETQ. The J segment lost 3 bases and the V segment lost 2 bases, leaving 8 bases of the junction unmatched. There are 16 residues in the CDR3. The CDR3 DNA sequence: TGCGCCAGCAGCTTACTTTCCGGGACTAGCAAAGAGACCCAGTACTTC. As protein: CASSLLSGTSKETQYF.

CDR3 sequence: CASGGSLAKNIQYF. Here the CDR3 DNA reads TGTGCCAGCGGGGGCTCCTTAGCCAAAAACATTCAGTACTTC. The V and J genes are TRBV2 and TRBJ2-4; possible D gene TRBD1, 6 bases. This CDR3 comprises 14 residues. With 8 bases removed from V and 0 bases from J, the gap between germline ends came to 11 bases. Germline lookup yields CDR1 SNHLY and CDR2 FYNNEI.

The sample holds a few counts of this clonotype. The rearrangement joins TRBV12-3 or TRBV12-4 to TRBJ1-5; a possible D gene is TRBD1 (5 bases). The CDR3 is 14 residues long. The V end lost 7 bases, the J end lost 1 base, and 11 bases lay between the germline ends. CDR3 residues: CASTNSGSNQPQHF. The CDR3 DNA follows: TGTGCCAGCACCAACTCAGGGAGCAATCAGCCCCAGCATTTT.

The CDR3 loop reads CASNLRGTGRRANEKLFF. CDR3 bases: TGTGCCAGCAACTTACGAGGGACAGGGAGGCGGGCTAATGAAAAACTGTTTTTT. The chain recombines TRBV6-1 with TRBJ1-4; 9 bases are shared with TRBD1. The J segment lost 3 bases and the V segment lost 7 bases, leaving 15 bases of the junction unmatched. The CDR3 totals 18 residues. Germline V gene sequence: CDR1 MNHNS, CDR2 SASEGT.

At least ten counts were recorded for this clonotype. The V and J genes are TRBV20-1 and TRBJ2-2; 12 bases are a match to TRBD2. Looked up from germline, CDR1 is DFQATT and CDR2 is SNEGSKA (reference sequence). V was clipped by 0 bases and J by 7 bases; unmatched bases: 3. The CDR3 totals 15 residues. CDR3 in amino acids: CSARELAGGHGELFF. The CDR3 nucleotides are TGCAGTGCTAGAGAGCTAGCGGGGGGGCACGGGGAGCTGTTTTTT.

This clonotype was counted only a few times. The chain joins TRBV11-2 to TRBJ2-5; the D gene is possibly TRBD1 (5 bases). There are 14 residues in the CDR3. CDR1 is SGHAT and CDR2 is FQNNGV in the germline V gene. Deletions cut 1 base from V and 5 bases from J, with 11 bases between. The CDR3 DNA is TGTGCCAGCAGCTTAGTCCGTGGGGCGGAGACCCAGTACTTC. This translates into CASSLVRGAETQYF.

J is TRBJ2-7 and V is TRBV6-2 or TRBV6-3, with TRBD1 matching 9 bases. This CDR3 contains 12 residues. In germline, CDR1 is MNHEY, CDR2 SVGEGT. J was trimmed by 6 bases and V by 5 bases; bases with no gene match: 2. DNA for the CDR3: TGTGCCAGCAGTCGGGACAGGGCCGAGCAGTACTTC. Translated, it gives CASSRDRAEQYF.

This clonotype was observed at least ten times. V and J are TRBV28 and TRBJ2-3, with a weak D call TRBD1 (6 bases). Per the germline V gene, CDR1 is MDHEN and CDR2 is SYDVKM. The V and J ends lost 7 bases and 3 bases respectively, with 17 bases between them. The CDR3 covers 15 residues. The CDR3 nucleotides read TGTGCCAGCATTTCAGGGGCGTTAGGAACAGATACGCAGTATTTT. Translating it yields CASISGALGTDTQYF.

The sample holds a few counts of this clonotype. The rearrangement uses TRBV15 and TRBJ2-3; weak D call: TRBD2 (6 bases). Germline V gene sequence: CDR1 LNHNV, CDR2 YYDKDF (reference sequence). This CDR3 comprises 14 residues. The ends were cut back, 0 bases at V and 3 bases at J, with 7 bases in the middle. CDR3 sequence: CATSRDGGTDTQYF. CDR3 coding DNA: TGTGCCACCAGCAGAGATGGGGGGACAGATACGCAGTATTTT.

The rearrangement joins TRBV7-3 to TRBJ2-1; 7 positions match TRBD2. Germline CDR1 is SGHTA and CDR2 is FQGTGA. Unmatched junction bases numbered 10, after V lost 5 bases and J lost 9 bases. The CDR3 is made up of 14 amino acids. The CDR3 region has the DNA TGTGCCAGCAGCACCATCCCGGGACTATCTGAGCAGTTCTTC. Translated: CASSTIPGLSEQFF.

DNA for the CDR3: TGTGCCATCAGTGACAATGGCCGGGACTTCACGGGGACGCAGTATTTT. Translated, it gives CAISDNGRDFTGTQYF. The chain recombines TRBV10-3 with TRBJ2-3; weak D call: TRBD2 (6 bases). This CDR3 contains 16 residues. CDR1 and CDR2 from the germline V gene are ENHRY and SYGVKD. V was cut by 3 bases and J by 9 bases, with 22 bases left in between.

The chain couples TRBV6-1 to TRBJ2-1; possible D gene TRBD1, 6 bases. The germline V and J ends were trimmed by 4 bases and 2 bases, with 9 bases remaining between them. The CDR3 has 14 residues. The germline gives CDR1 MNHNS, CDR2 SASEGT. CDR3 protein: CASSVGQTYNEQFF. CDR3 in DNA: TGTGCCAGCAGTGTGGGACAAACCTACAATGAGCAGTTCTTC.

J is TRBJ2-5 and V is TRBV12-3 or TRBV12-4, with D maybe TRBD2 (6 bases). The CDR3 has 14 residues. The V and J ends lost 5 bases and 10 bases respectively, with 20 bases between them. The CDR3, as DNA: TGTGCCAGCAGTCCTGGGGCCGGCGGGGAGGACCAGTACTTC. Its protein product is CASSPGAGGEDQYF.

This clonotype was detected ten times or more. V is TRBV6-1 and J is TRBJ1-2; D perhaps matches TRBD1 (5 bases). CDR1 and CDR2 (germline): MNHNS, SASEGT. V lost 10 bases, J lost 4 bases, and 19 bases lay in between. The CDR3 has 14 residues. As DNA, the CDR3 is TGTGCCACCGCTAAAGATACAGGCCTCTATGGCTACACCTTC. Translating gives CATAKDTGLYGYTF.

This clonotype occurred a few times. This chain uses TRBV12-3 or TRBV12-4 with TRBJ2-7; 9 bases match TRBD1. With 2 bases clipped from V and 4 bases from J, the junction kept 6 bases outside the gene matches. The CDR3 is 15 amino acids. CDR3 in amino acids: CASSLSTGGFYEQYF. CDR3 bases: TGTGCCAGCAGTTTAAGCACAGGGGGCTTTTACGAGCAGTACTTC.

This clonotype was picked up a small number of times. The chain carries TRBV27 and TRBJ1-1; the match to TRBD1 covers 7 bases. Germline CDR1 is MNHEY and CDR2 is SMNVEV (reference sequence). This CDR3 comprises 14 residues. The ends lost 5 bases at V and 4 bases at J; junction bases unmatched: 7. CDR3 sequence (DNA): TGTGCCAGCAGTCCAGGCTCAGGGGGCACTGAAGCTTTCTTT. This sequence encodes CASSPGSGGTEAFF.

The V call is TRBV7-9, the J call TRBJ2-2, with TRBD2 identical over 12 bases. With V trimmed by 5 bases and J by 7 bases, 5 bases remained unmatched. Germline V gene sequence: CDR1 SEHNR, CDR2 FQNEAQ (reference sequence). The CDR3 length is 15 residues. The CDR3 here is CASSRLAGAFGELFF. The CDR3 coding sequence is TGTGCCAGCAGCCGACTAGCGGGAGCTTTCGGGGAGCTGTTTTTT.

The V gene is TRBV28, the J gene TRBJ2-3; D possibly corresponds to TRBD1 (6 bases). Germline V CDR1 and CDR2: MDHEN, SYDVKM. This CDR3 has 15 residues. V was trimmed by 8 bases and J by 4 bases, leaving 19 bases between them. The CDR3 loop reads CASAQGGVQADTQYF. CDR3 nucleotide sequence: TGTGCCAGCGCACAGGGTGGGGTCCAGGCAGATACGCAGTATTTT.

This clonotype occurred a few times. The chain employs TRBV5-1 and TRBJ2-7; 10 positions match TRBD2. With 2 bases clipped from V and 4 bases from J, the junction kept 3 bases outside the gene matches. The CDR3 loop spans 14 amino acids. From germline, CDR1 is SGHRS and CDR2 YFSETQ. CDR3 protein: CASSFSGGPYEQYF. In DNA form, the CDR3 reads TGCGCCAGCAGCTTTAGCGGGGGGCCGTACGAGCAGTACTTC.

This clonotype was observed a few times. The junction does not match germline at one end; this may be a read error. The chain combines TRBV6-2 or TRBV6-3 with TRBJ2-4; perhaps TRBD2 as D (6 bases). This CDR3 comprises 13 residues. Germline CDR1 MNHEY, CDR2 SVGEGT. The CDR3 spells CASTRDSLGFLDF. CDR3 DNA: TGTGCCAGTACGAGGGACTCCCTCGGGTTTCTGGACTTC.

The chain joins TRBV5-1 to TRBJ1-1, with TRBD1 matching 9 bases. This CDR3 has 14 residues. Germline trimming cut 7 bases from V and 4 bases from J; bases unmatched to any gene: 8. Germline CDR1 reads SGHRS; CDR2 reads YFSETQ. In nucleotides, the CDR3 is TGCGCCAGCGACTCCGGGACAGGGTCCACTGAAGCTTTCTTT. This gives the protein CASDSGTGSTEAFF.

This chain joins TRBV7-3 and TRBJ2-2; 9 bases agree with TRBD2. The germline V gene encodes CDR1 SGHTA and CDR2 FQGTGA. The V and J ends lost 5 bases and 4 bases, in that order; junction bases with no gene match: 8. The CDR3 is 16 residues long. The chain's CDR3 is CASSPPGGRATGELFF. The CDR3 DNA is TGTGCCAGCAGCCCCCCTGGCGGGAGGGCCACCGGGGAGCTGTTTTTT.

The chain is built from TRBV25-1 and TRBJ1-5, with D hard to call. The CDR3 has 17 residues. Per the germline V gene, CDR1 is MGHDK and CDR2 is SYGVNS. Trimming stripped 3 bases from V and 5 bases from J, with 20 bases between. The CDR3 here is CASSELPSPVGHQPQHF. DNA for the CDR3: TGTGCCAGCAGTGAGCTACCCTCTCCGGTGGGCCATCAGCCCCAGCATTTT.

V and J are TRBV15 and TRBJ2-5; D may be TRBD1 or TRBD2 (6 bases each). This CDR3 comprises 14 residues. Between the trimmed V and J ends, which lost 5 bases and 5 bases, there was a span of 15 bases. The germline CDR1 and CDR2 sequences are LNHNV and YYDKDF (reference sequence). CDR3 sequence reads: CATSPRRGLETQYF. In DNA form, the CDR3 reads TGTGCCACCAGCCCCCGTCGGGGGCTTGAGACCCAGTACTTC.

This clonotype was counted ten times or more. CDR3 loop: CASSSQPGTGGYNEQFF. DNA for the CDR3: TGTGCCAGCAGCTCCCAACCCGGGACAGGGGGCTACAATGAGCAGTTCTTC. The chain couples TRBV7-3 to TRBJ2-1; 11 nucleotides agree with TRBD1. The CDR3 sequence is 17 residues long. The trim removed 4 bases at V and 3 bases at J, leaving 8 bases unmatched. Germline V gives CDR1 SGHTA, CDR2 FQGTGA.

The table lists this clonotype with many counts. The V and J genes are TRBV24-1 and TRBJ2-5; D may be TRBD1 (5 bases). The CDR3 extends over 15 amino acids. Looked up from germline, CDR1 is KGHDR and CDR2 is SFDVKD. The V end was cut by 1 base, the J end by 5 bases, with 13 bases between. CDR3 nucleotide sequence: TGTGCCACCAGTGATTTCGGGCAGGGAAGGGAGACCCAGTACTTC. Translated: CATSDFGQGRETQYF.